The clone carrying this T cell receptor (beta chain) was counted between two and nine times. The antigen is not known. Generated by immunoSEQ multiplex PCR, the TCRdb table keeps only in-frame clones and is missing some. The sample includes some 350,000 clones, 85% to 90% of them seen just once. Per germline, CDR1 GTSNPN and CDR2 SVGIG (reference sequence). V lost 1 base and J lost 3, with 4 bases in between. The CDR3 is 12 residues long. This sample is drawn from a study of Ad26.COV2.S vaccination and SARS-CoV-2 variants. Study as a whole: Intramuscularly, Ad26.COV2.S was given either once or twice, 56 days apart. Study results and caveats: Total T cell responses may have been underestimated by the TCR breadth and depth analyses. Relative to placebo recipients, vaccine recipients exhibited elevated spike-specific TCR breadth.

Treatment defined: about 20 received Ad26.COV2.S at low or high dose, single or two shots; about 5 received placebo; per-sample allocation not given. Samples were taken on day 63 after the first vaccine or placebo injection. Built on an Ad26 vector, the vaccine expressed Wuhan-strain SARS-CoV-2 spike. The TCR was taken from a person between 18 and 65 years old who received the Ad26.COV2.S COVID-19 vaccine or a placebo. The V call is TRBV30, the J call TRBJ1-3; unclear D gene. The source was peripheral blood, collected in a trial of Ad26.COV2.S vaccine versus placebo. The CDR3 sequence: CAWSEGGNTIYF. CDR3 DNA: TGTGCCTGGAGTGAGGGTGGAAACACCATATATTTT.